This TCR beta chain was retrieved from a study of T cell changes during pregnancy in multiple sclerosis. In germline, CDR1 is SGHRS, CDR2 YFSETQ. The V end was cut by 4 bases, the J end by 4 bases, with 14 bases between. The CDR3 is made up of 14 amino acids. Sequenced by immunoSEQ multiplex PCR; TCRdb stores in-frame clones only, minus some. The sample yields about 36,000 clones, more than 75% seen once. The clonotype was recovered from a female donor with multiple sclerosis, enrolled in a pregnancy study. The chain links TRBV5-1 to TRBJ1-1, with D maybe TRBD1 (6 bases). Here the sequenced sample was CD4+ T cells from peripheral blood mononuclear cells, taken in the first trimester of pregnancy. The CDR3 coding sequence is TGCGCCAGCAGCGTCCGGGACAAAGGCACTGAAGCTTTCTTT. This gives the protein CASSVRDKGTEAFF.